Listed below are T cell receptor beta chains from one sample, sequenced in a study of blood T cell repertoires in COVID-19. Clones were read by immunoSEQ multiplex PCR, and TCRdb kept only the in-frame ones, dropping some. In the table there are roughly 420,000 clones, roughly 90% of which are singletons. Sample: PBMCs or T cells enriched from blood (not recorded which). These receptors originate from a woman in her 30s with acute COVID-19. Each CDR3 is given with its conserved first and last residue. A D gene is named only where the DNA matches it firmly. Rows give clone size only sometimes, using once, few, many, or a class for an expanded clone.

j_gene: TRBJ2-4; abundance: -; v_gene: TRBV6-6; d_gene: -; CDR3aa: CASSYSNREIGNIQYF; CDR3nt: TGTGCCAGCAGTTACTCGAACAGGGAGATCGGAAACATTCAGTACTTC
j_gene: TRBJ2-7; abundance: -; v_gene: TRBV11-2; d_gene: -; CDR3aa: CASSLGGAVYEQYF; CDR3nt: TGTGCCAGCAGCTTAGGCGGGGCTGTGTACGAGCAGTACTTC
j_gene: TRBJ1-4; abundance: -; v_gene: TRBV3-1/TRBV3-2; d_gene: -; CDR3aa: CASSPGGGSEKLFF; CDR3nt: TGTGCCAGCAGCCCCGGGGGGGGGAGTGAAAAACTGTTTTTT
j_gene: TRBJ2-1; abundance: -; v_gene: TRBV7-3; d_gene: -; CDR3aa: CASSLGPLSYNEQFF; CDR3nt: TGTGCCAGCAGCTTAGGGCCCTTATCCTACAATGAGCAGTTCTTC
j_gene: TRBJ2-7; abundance: -; v_gene: TRBV18; d_gene: -; CDR3aa: CASSGDRSSEQYF; CDR3nt: TGTGCCAGCTCAGGCGACAGATCGTCGGAGCAGTACTTC
j_gene: TRBJ1-1; abundance: once; v_gene: TRBV19; d_gene: -; CDR3aa: CASSLQDKNTEAFF; CDR3nt: TGTGCCAGTAGTTTGCAAGACAAGAACACTGAAGCTTTCTTT
j_gene: TRBJ2-7; abundance: few; v_gene: TRBV5-1; d_gene: -; CDR3aa: CASSLDRTYEQYF; CDR3nt: TGCGCCAGCAGCTTGGACAGAACTTACGAGCAGTACTTC
j_gene: TRBJ1-3; abundance: -; v_gene: TRBV10-3; d_gene: -; CDR3aa: CAISGEISGNTIYF; CDR3nt: TGTGCCATCAGCGGAGAGATCTCTGGAAACACCATATATTTT
j_gene: TRBJ2-4; abundance: -; v_gene: TRBV7-8; d_gene: TRBD1; CDR3aa: CASSPWDSADLNIQYF; CDR3nt: TGTGCCAGCAGCCCATGGGACAGCGCGGATCTAAACATTCAGTACTTC
j_gene: TRBJ1-3; abundance: -; v_gene: TRBV7-2; d_gene: TRBD1; CDR3aa: CASSLGQLGNTIYF; CDR3nt: TGTGCCAGCAGCCTGGGACAGCTTGGAAACACCATATATTTT
j_gene: TRBJ2-7; abundance: once; v_gene: TRBV7-2; d_gene: TRBD1; CDR3aa: CASRRQGGYEQYF; CDR3nt: TGTGCCAGCCGCAGACAGGGTGGGTACGAGCAGTACTTC
j_gene: TRBJ1-5; abundance: -; v_gene: TRBV7-2; d_gene: -; CDR3aa: CASSEGGLNQPQHF; CDR3nt: TGTGCCAGCAGCGAGGGCGGGCTAAACCAGCCCCAGCATTTT
j_gene: TRBJ2-1; abundance: -; v_gene: TRBV24-1; d_gene: -; CDR3aa: CATSGSVGDSYNEQFF; CDR3nt: TGTGCCACCAGTGGTTCCGTCGGGGACTCCTACAATGAGCAGTTCTTC
j_gene: TRBJ2-2; abundance: -; v_gene: TRBV27; d_gene: -; CDR3aa: CASSLYTVTGELFF; CDR3nt: TGTGCCAGCAGTTTATATACAGTTACCGGGGAGCTGTTTTTT
j_gene: TRBJ1-6; abundance: -; v_gene: TRBV7-2; d_gene: -; CDR3aa: CASTLQGTTHSPLHF; CDR3nt: TGTGCCAGCACCCTCCAGGGGACCACCCATTCACCCCTCCACTTT
j_gene: TRBJ1-2; abundance: -; v_gene: TRBV30; d_gene: -; CDR3aa: CAWSVGEANYGYTF; CDR3nt: TGTGCCTGGAGTGTAGGGGAAGCTAACTATGGCTACACCTTC
j_gene: TRBJ2-7; abundance: -; v_gene: TRBV29-1; d_gene: TRBD1; CDR3aa: CSVVETGGGVQYF; CDR3nt: TGCAGCGTTGTGGAGACAGGGGGAGGTGTGCAGTACTTC
j_gene: TRBJ1-5; abundance: -; v_gene: TRBV28; d_gene: -; CDR3aa: CASTQGGPYSNQPQHF; CDR3nt: TGTGCCAGCACCCAGGGAGGGCCTTATAGCAATCAGCCCCAGCATTTT
j_gene: TRBJ1-5; abundance: -; v_gene: TRBV9; d_gene: -; CDR3aa: CASSVGWGPNQPQHF; CDR3nt: TGTGCCAGCAGCGTGGGTTGGGGCCCCAATCAGCCCCAGCATTTT
j_gene: TRBJ1-1; abundance: -; v_gene: TRBV12-3/TRBV12-4; d_gene: -; CDR3aa: CASSSAPPGRHEF; CDR3nt: TGTGCCAGCAGCTCTGCTCCCCCCGGCAGGCACGAGTTT
j_gene: TRBJ2-3; abundance: -; v_gene: TRBV2; d_gene: TRBD2; CDR3aa: CASSETASGGSNTQYF; CDR3nt: TGTGCCAGCAGTGAAACGGCTAGCGGGGGTTCCAATACGCAGTATTTT
j_gene: TRBJ2-7; abundance: once; v_gene: TRBV19; d_gene: -; CDR3aa: CASSIDSGGEYEQYF; CDR3nt: TGTGCCAGTAGTATAGATTCGGGGGGCGAATACGAGCAGTACTTC
j_gene: TRBJ2-7; abundance: -; v_gene: TRBV3-1/TRBV3-2; d_gene: TRBD2; CDR3aa: CASSPQSGGSYEQYF; CDR3nt: TGTGCCAGCAGCCCTCAAAGCGGGGGAAGCTACGAGCAGTACTTC
j_gene: TRBJ1-2; abundance: -; v_gene: TRBV7-8; d_gene: -; CDR3aa: CASSPHTEINYGYTF; CDR3nt: TGTGCCAGCAGCCCCCATACAGAGATTAACTATGGCTACACCTTC
j_gene: TRBJ2-3; abundance: -; v_gene: TRBV4-2; d_gene: TRBD2; CDR3aa: CASSQDQTSDKTADTQYF; CDR3nt: TGTGCCAGCAGCCAAGACCAGACTAGCGATAAGACCGCAGATACGCAGTATTTT
j_gene: TRBJ2-1; abundance: -; v_gene: TRBV24-1; d_gene: TRBD2; CDR3aa: CATSLGSGGTDSYNEQFF; CDR3nt: TGTGCCACCTCCCTCGGTAGCGGGGGGACAGACTCCTACAATGAGCAGTTCTTC
j_gene: TRBJ2-7; abundance: -; v_gene: TRBV18; d_gene: TRBD1; CDR3aa: CASSPLSQGTGTDEQYF; CDR3nt: TGTGCCAGCTCACCCCTTAGTCAGGGGACAGGGACTGACGAGCAGTACTTC